This TCR beta chain was identified during a study of blood T cell repertoires in COVID-19. Some clones are missing from TCRdb's copy, which holds only in-frame ones; the method was immunoSEQ multiplex PCR. The sample shows 200,000 or so clones, approximately 85% of them seen only once. This CDR3 spans 17 amino acids. The chain combines TRBV12-2 with TRBJ1-5; the table's D call TRBD1 went unverified against the DNA. TRBV12-2 is tagged as a pseudogene. The TCR sequence derives from a human donor with active or convalescent COVID-19. The donor label of this sample is uncertain. The source material was peripheral blood. The CDR3 coding sequence is TGTGCAAGTCGCTTAGTTTCGACAGGGGGGAAGTGTCAGCCCCAGCATTTT. Protein sequence: CASRLVSTGGKCQPQHF.